Given below is one TCR beta chain in context. Its target is unknown. These data belong to a study of T cells expressing NK-cell markers. Findings of the study overall: There were four donors in whom these clonotypes also led the CD3+CD56-NKG2C+ fraction. The study did not resolve the HCMV specificity of expanded NKG2C+ T cell clones.

TCRdb processed the 5' RACE reads again and assigns one entry to each CDR3 protein, with no DNA. This sample lists 350,000 to 500,000 distinct CDR3 sequences; its ten largest clones have under 7.5%. This CDR3 has 15 residues. CDR1 and CDR2 (germline): DFQATT, SNEGSKA (reference sequence). Material: blood T cells: a sorted CD56 or NKG2C T cell subset, CD4+ or CD8+ T cells, or bulk PBMC T cells (not recorded which). This receptor was identified in a woman aged 18 to 75 in good health. The chain couples TRBV20-1 to TRBJ2-1; TCRdb indicates TRBD2, and absent DNA this call remains unverified. The CDR3 is CSAREGGGANNEQFF.